A single sample gave rise to the 17 T cell receptor beta chains below, sequenced in a study of blood T cells in healthy people across ages. The use of a sample-barcoded 5' primer and a J-beta primer mix characterized a second PCR of 7 to 11 cycles. TCRdb re-called the 5' RACE reads with MiXCR, one entry per CDR3 protein. The sample lists about 650,000 distinct CDR3 sequences; 32% were seen once. Sequenced: blood. These receptors came from a woman of 80 years or more in good health.

This clonotype was counted ten times or more. This chain uses TRBV5-6 with TRBJ2-1; the D call may be TRBD1 or TRBD2 (5 bases each). Germline V gene data show CDR1 as SGHDT and CDR2 as YYEEEE. This CDR3 region has 15 residues. V was shortened by 5 bases and J by 8 bases, with 20 bases between the two germline ends. CDR3 sequence: CASSYTGPVGDEQFF. The CDR3 nucleotides read TGTGCCAGCAGTTATACGGGACCAGTTGGGGATGAGCAGTTCTTC.

The table lists this clonotype with many counts. The CDR3 loop reads CSARRGPEAPQHF. DNA for the CDR3: TGCAGTGCTAGGAGGGGCCCTGAGGCGCCCCAGCATTTT. V is TRBV20-1 and J is TRBJ1-5; a possible D gene is TRBD1 (5 bases). CDR1 is DFQATT, CDR2 SNEGSKA, per germline (reference sequence). The CDR3 covers 13 residues. Between the trimmed V and J ends, which lost 3 bases and 9 bases, there was a span of 15 bases.

Of note for this clonotype: This sequence may be a read error, since a much larger clone differs from it by one base. The rearrangement joins TRBV6-5 to TRBJ2-7, with a possible D match to TRBD1 (6 bases). This CDR3 region has 15 residues. Per the germline V gene, CDR1 is MNHEY and CDR2 is SVGAGI. Trimming removed 0 bases from V and 4 bases from J, with 13 bases in between. This CDR3 reads CASSYSSGDGYEQYF. The CDR3, as DNA: TGTGCCAGCAGTTACTCGTCAGGGGACGGGTACGAGCAGTACTTC.

This clonotype appeared a few times. The genes are TRBV3-1 and TRBJ2-3, with D possibly matching TRBD2 (5 bases). CDR1 LGHDT and CDR2 YNNKEL come from the germline V gene (reference sequence). The V gene lost 3 bases and the J gene lost 9 bases, with 10 bases spanning the gap. The CDR3 is 12 residues long. The CDR3 here is CASSQGTGTQYF. The DNA of the CDR3 is TGTGCCAGCAGCCAGGGAACGGGGACGCAGTATTTT.

The chain recombines TRBV10-3 with TRBJ2-3; TRBD2 aligns across 11 bases. The CDR3 totals 16 residues. CDR1 and CDR2 from the germline V gene are ENHRY and SYGVKD. With 3 bases clipped from V and 0 bases from J, the junction kept 2 bases outside the gene matches. The chain's CDR3 is CAISDLAGGSTDTQYF. DNA for the CDR3: TGTGCCATCAGTGACCTAGCGGGAGGCAGCACAGATACGCAGTATTTT.

In this sample, this clonotype turned up many times. The V gene is TRBV20-1, the J gene TRBJ1-5, with 9 bases matching TRBD1. Germline CDR1 and CDR2: DFQATT and SNEGSKA (reference sequence). This CDR3 region has 16 residues. J was trimmed by 3 bases and V by 1 base; bases with no gene match: 7. CDR3 DNA: TGCAGTGCTAGAGGGACCGGGACAGGGAACAATCAGCCCCAGCATTTT. Its translation is CSARGTGTGNNQPQHF.

The rearrangement links TRBV14 to TRBJ1-6; D is perhaps TRBD1 (5 bases). From germline, CDR1 is SGHDN and CDR2 FVKESK. Deletions cut 2 bases from V and 3 bases from J, with 11 bases between. This CDR3 comprises 16 residues. CDR3 amino acids: CASSQYLQVYNSPLHF. The CDR3 bases are TGTGCCAGCAGCCAATATCTACAGGTCTATAATTCACCCCTCCACTTT.

Many counts were recorded for this clonotype. This chain links TRBV24-1 with TRBJ2-3; TRBD2 matches at 13 bases. V trimming: 6 bases; J trimming: 2 bases; junction bases outside the gene matches: 4. CDR1 KGHDR and CDR2 SFDVKD come from the germline V gene. This CDR3 comprises 16 residues. The CDR3 protein is CATSPGTSGNTDTQYF. The DNA for the CDR3 is TGTGCCACCAGTCCCGGGACTAGCGGGAACACAGATACGCAGTATTTT.

This clonotype was seen ten or more times. The gene calls are TRBV28 and TRBJ1-5; 7 bases agree with TRBD1. This CDR3 has 17 amino acids. Trimming removed 2 bases from V and 3 bases from J; junction bases left unmatched: 10. Germline V gene sequence: CDR1 MDHEN, CDR2 SYDVKM. In DNA form, the CDR3 reads TGTGCCAGCAGTTTAATGTCCCCAGGGGGACTCAATCAGCCCCAGCATTTT. Translated: CASSLMSPGGLNQPQHF. Based on the CDR3 plus reference TRBV28 and TRBJ1-5, the full variable domain is DVKVTQSSRYLVKRTGEKVFLECVQDMDHENMFWYRQDPGLGLRLIYFSYDVKMKEKGDIPEGYSVSREKKERFSLILESASTNQTSMYLCASSLMSPGGLNQPQHFGDGTRLSIL.

This clonotype was seen ten or more times. This chain uses TRBV6-5 with TRBJ1-2, with 7 bases fitting TRBD1. J was trimmed by 4 bases and V by 7 bases; bases with no gene match: 6. CDR1 is MNHEY and CDR2 is SVGAGI in the germline V gene. The CDR3 length is 13 residues. DNA for the CDR3: TGTGCCAGCACGACAGGGTTCGGCTATGGCTACACCTTC. Translation: CASTTGFGYGYTF.

As regards this clonotype: The junction and the germline gene differ at one end; a read error may be behind it. V gene TRBV10-1 combines with J gene TRBJ1-5, with a weak D call TRBD1 (6 bases). The CDR3 runs to 18 residues. Germline V CDR1 and CDR2: WNHNN, SYGVQD (reference sequence). CDR3 loop: CASSGFGGPWILKSAPAF. In nucleotides, the CDR3 is TGCGCCAGCAGCGGCTTCGGGGGGCCGTGGATTTTAAAGTCAGCCCCAGCATTT.

V and J are TRBV5-5 and TRBJ2-1; D is uncertain. This CDR3 has 14 amino acids. In germline, CDR1 is SGHKS, CDR2 YYEKEE (reference sequence). Trimming removed 2 bases from V and 8 bases from J, with 14 bases in between. CDR3 in DNA: TGTGCCAGCAGCTTAATACAGTACAAGGATGAGCAGTTCTTC. It yields the protein CASSLIQYKDEQFF.

This clonotype appeared many times. This sequence joins TRBV4-3 and TRBJ2-4; either TRBD1 or TRBD2 may supply D (5 bases each). The CDR3 contains 15 residues. The germline V gene encodes CDR1 LGHNA and CDR2 YSLEER. Trimming pared 0 bases from V and 7 bases from J, leaving 13 bases between. The CDR3 coding sequence is TGCGCCAGCAGCCAAGATCGACGGGGCTTGAACATTCAGTACTTC. Its translation: CASSQDRRGLNIQYF.

The chain combines TRBV7-9 with TRBJ1-2; no definite D call. CDR3 size: 12 residues. In germline, CDR1 is SEHNR, CDR2 FQNEAQ (reference sequence). Deletions cut 5 bases from V and 6 bases from J, with 10 bases between. The DNA for the CDR3 is TGTGCCAGCAGCGAGAGAGTAGATGGCTACACCTTC. It encodes CASSERVDGYTF. The variable domain in full, with the rest retrieved from reference TRBV7-9 and TRBJ1-2, is DTGVSQNPRHKITKRGQNVTFRCDPISEHNRLYWYRQTLGQGPEFLTYFQNEAQLEKSRLLSDRFSAERPKGSFSTLEIQRTEQGDSAMYLCASSERVDGYTFGSGTRLTVV.

The CDR3 DNA sequence: TGTGCCAGCAGCTTAGAGAGGGATACGCAGTATTTT. It codes for CASSLERDTQYF. The chain joins TRBV7-9 to TRBJ2-3; D gene unclear. Germline V gene data show CDR1 as SEHNR and CDR2 as FQNEAQ (reference sequence). The CDR3 contains 12 residues. The V and J ends lost 1 base and 6 bases respectively, with 5 bases between them. Based on the CDR3 plus reference TRBV7-9 and TRBJ2-3, the full variable domain is DTGVSQNPRHKITKRGQNVTFRCDPISEHNRLYWYRQTLGQGPEFLTYFQNEAQLEKSRLLSDRFSAERPKGSFSTLEIQRTEQGDSAMYLCASSLERDTQYFGPGTRLTVL.

This clonotype was counted ten times or more. The gene calls are TRBV9 and TRBJ2-1; TRBD2 matches 10 bases. Germline V gives CDR1 SGDLS, CDR2 YYNGEE. This CDR3 is 15 amino acids long. The V and J ends lost 0 bases and 4 bases, in that order; junction bases with no gene match: 1. The CDR3 region has the DNA TGTGCCAGCAGCGTAGATAGCGGGGGGTACAATGAGCAGTTCTTC. Its translation: CASSVDSGGYNEQFF.

This clonotype was counted between two and nine times. The chain has TRBV4-3 and TRBJ1-1; no clear D gene. The germline gives CDR1 LGHNA, CDR2 YSLEER. Trimming removed 0 bases at V and 1 base at J, with 12 bases between. This CDR3 has 16 residues. The CDR3 sequence is CASSQDPRHPNTEAFF. The CDR3 DNA reads TGCGCCAGCAGCCAAGATCCTAGACACCCGAACACTGAAGCTTTCTTT.